This TCR beta chain was profiled in a study of tumor and adjacent non-tumor tissue in lung cancer. Remarks on this clonotype: This may come from a read error, since a much larger clone is one base off.

This sample's RNA came from whole unsorted tissue. The normal lung tissue was taken more than 3 cm from the tumor edge. A modified ARM-PCR protocol with three rounds of nested PCR amplified TCRbeta. TCRdb re-derived calls from the multiplex PCR reads in MiXCR, one entry per CDR3 protein. This sample has 100,000 or so distinct CDR3 sequences, with approximately 60% found just once. The CDR3 is 16 amino acids. CDR1 and CDR2 from the germline V gene are MDHEN and SYDVKM. Trimming removed 4 bases from V and 11 bases from J; junction bases left unmatched: 16. Source material: distant non-tumor lung tissue. The chain has TRBV28 and TRBJ2-3, with 9 bases matching TRBD2. The clonotype originates from a man in his thirties or forties with non-small cell lung cancer. The CDR3 spells CASSSTVAGGGPGQYF. The CDR3 nucleotides are TGTGCCAGCAGTTCAACCGTCGCGGGAGGGGGGCCAGGGCAGTATTTT.